Given below is one TCR beta chain in context. This sample stems from a study of blood T cell repertoires in COVID-19. This CDR3 has 14 residues. Trimming shortened V by 4 bases and J by 3 bases, and 12 bases separated the two germline ends. Germline-derived CDR1 and CDR2 are WNHNN and SYGVQD (reference sequence). Per the authors' pipeline: Reference gene primers were amplified, and this amplification served to estimate nucleated cell counts. Method: immunoSEQ multiplex PCR; TCRdb's copy keeps in-frame clones and lacks some. Clone size and the V and J calls come from that table; the DNA yielded D and trimming. Of roughly 190,000 clones in the sample, 75% to 90% were seen once.

Input material: peripheral blood. This receptor was identified in a woman aged 40 to 50 with acute or convalescent COVID-19. The chain employs TRBV10-1 and TRBJ1-1; D ambiguous. DNA for the CDR3: TGCGCCAGCAGTGTGGGAAGGAGGGACACTGAAGCTTTCTTT. It is translated as CASSVGRRDTEAFF.